A selection of T cell receptor beta chains follows, all from one sample in a study of T cell changes during pregnancy in multiple sclerosis. Profiling relied on immunoSEQ multiplex PCR, and the TCRdb table lists in-frame clones only, not all of them. Of about 17,000 clones listed, more than 75% are singletons. The input for sequencing was CD8+ T cells from peripheral blood mononuclear cells, taken after pregnancy. The receptor source for this set is a female donor with multiple sclerosis, enrolled in a pregnancy study. Each CDR3 is given with its conserved first and last residue. D genes are given only for firm matches. A row's size may be missing; if present it is once, few, many or a size class.

V	J	size	D	CDR3	DNA
TRBV4-1	TRBJ1-4	.	.	CASSPVDSIEEKLFF	TGCGCCAGCAGCCCTGTGGACAGTATCGAGGAAAAACTGTTTTTT
TRBV27	TRBJ2-6	.	TRBD1	CASSSTWDRSSGANVLTF	TGTGCCAGCAGTTCAACCTGGGACAGATCCTCTGGGGCCAACGTCCTGACTTTC
TRBV30	TRBJ2-7	few	TRBD2	CAWTIPGGDYEQYF	TGTGCCTGGACAATACCGGGGGGGGACTACGAGCAGTACTTC
TRBV5-6	TRBJ2-7	once	TRBD2	CASSFAGLAGDPRVDEQYF	TGTGCCAGCAGCTTTGCGGGCCTAGCGGGGGACCCCAGGGTCGACGAGCAGTACTTC
TRBV19	TRBJ2-1	once	TRBD2	CASSPKGIAGNNEQFF	TGTGCCAGTAGTCCCAAGGGGATAGCGGGAAACAATGAGCAGTTCTTC
TRBV2	TRBJ2-3	.	TRBD2	CASSEAGHSSGSSDTQYF	TGTGCCAGCAGTGAAGCCGGACACTCTAGCGGGAGCTCGGATACGCAGTATTTT
TRBV2	TRBJ2-5	.	.	CASSASETQYF	TGTGCCAGCAGCGCCAGTGAGACCCAGTACTTC
TRBV27	TRBJ2-1	once	.	CASSQRTTYNEQFF	TGTGCCAGCAGCCAGCGGACGACCTACAATGAGCAGTTCTTC
TRBV15	TRBJ1-5	.	.	CATSSVYYSNQPQHF	TGTGCCACCAGCAGCGTTTACTATAGCAATCAGCCCCAGCATTTT
TRBV7-9	TRBJ2-1	.	TRBD2	CASSDAGDQQFF	TGTGCCAGCAGTGACGCGGGGGATCAGCAGTTCTTC
TRBV4-3	TRBJ1-1	few	.	CASSLGATEAFF	TGCGCCAGCAGCCTGGGGGCGACTGAAGCTTTCTTT
TRBV19	TRBJ2-7	.	.	CATSPNPTYEQYF	TGTGCCACCTCCCCGAATCCAACTTACGAGCAGTACTTC
TRBV7-9	TRBJ1-1	few	TRBD1	CASSSSTGRTEAFF	TGTGCCAGCAGCAGTTCGACAGGGAGGACTGAAGCTTTCTTT
TRBV4-1	TRBJ2-1	.	.	CASSQEGGNSYNEQFF	TGCGCCAGCAGCCAAGAGGGCGGGAACTCCTACAATGAGCAGTTCTTC
TRBV7-2	TRBJ1-6	.	.	CASSVTGSSYNSPLHF	TGTGCCAGCAGCGTCACAGGGAGCTCCTATAATTCACCCCTCCACTTT
TRBV19	TRBJ1-5	.	TRBD1	CASSRWDSDNQPQHF	TGTGCCAGTAGTCGCTGGGACAGCGACAATCAGCCCCAGCATTTT
TRBV4-3	TRBJ1-1	.	.	CASSQDWGGMNTEAFF	TGCGCCAGCAGCCAAGATTGGGGCGGGATGAACACTGAAGCTTTCTTT
TRBV6-4	TRBJ2-3	once	TRBD2	CASSSTYKTSGGVDTQYF	TGTGCCAGCAGTTCCACCTATAAGACTAGCGGGGGAGTAGATACGCAGTATTTT
TRBV11-2	TRBJ2-7	.	TRBD1	CASSLGTGAPYYEQYF	TGTGCCAGCAGCTTAGGGACAGGGGCACCCTACTACGAGCAGTACTTC
TRBV4-1	TRBJ1-5	.	.	CASSQSVYQPQHF	TGCGCCAGCAGCCAATCGGTCTATCAGCCCCAGCATTTT
TRBV11-3	TRBJ2-1	.	.	CASSLSGHDLNNEQFF	TGTGCCAGCAGCCTCTCGGGTCACGACCTAAACAATGAGCAGTTCTTC
TRBV6-5	TRBJ1-6	.	.	CASSSGGASPLHF	TGTGCCAGCAGTTCGGGTGGGGCATCACCCCTCCACTTT
TRBV19	TRBJ1-6	.	TRBD1	CATKDRGQSPLHF	TGTGCCACCAAGGACAGGGGGCAATCACCCCTCCACTTT
TRBV6-6	TRBJ1-5	.	TRBD1	CASIEDRVANQPQHF	TGTGCCAGCATCGAGGACAGGGTGGCAAATCAGCCCCAGCATTTT
TRBV10-3	TRBJ2-7	.	.	CATTGTPGYEQYF	TGTGCCACAACCGGGACTCCGGGCTACGAGCAGTACTTC
TRBV4-3	TRBJ2-3	.	TRBD2	CASSQGSSGGTSSTDTQYF	TGCGCCAGCAGCCAAGGATCCAGCGGGGGGACTTCTAGCACAGATACGCAGTATTTT
TRBV7-3	TRBJ2-5	.	TRBD2	CASSPGLARETQYF	TGTGCCAGCAGCCCAGGACTAGCGAGAGAGACCCAGTACTTC
TRBV27	TRBJ1-1	.	.	CASSITKGWAEAFF	TGTGCCAGCAGCATTACCAAGGGGTGGGCTGAAGCTTTCTTT
TRBV7-9	TRBJ2-1	.	TRBD2	CASTGQGSLAGVLAEQFF	TGTGCCAGCACCGGACAGGGTTCGCTAGCGGGAGTCCTCGCTGAGCAGTTCTTC
TRBV27	TRBJ2-1	.	.	CASSFSSSYNEQFF	TGTGCCAGCAGTTTTTCGAGCTCCTACAATGAGCAGTTCTTC
TRBV19	TRBJ2-2	.	TRBD1	CASTTGTGIMNTGELFF	TGTGCCAGTACAACCGGGACAGGGATTATGAACACCGGGGAGCTGTTTTTT
TRBV6-1	TRBJ1-6	.	.	CASSEQLGSSYNSPLHF	TGTGCCAGCAGTGAACAGTTAGGGAGCTCCTATAATTCACCCCTCCACTTT
TRBV4-3	TRBJ2-1	.	TRBD1	CASSQLGQGNNEQFF	TGCGCCAGCAGCCAACTGGGACAGGGTAACAATGAGCAGTTCTTC
TRBV13	TRBJ2-3	.	TRBD2	CASSLRRGGTDTQYF	TGTGCCAGCAGCTTACGGCGGGGGGGCACAGATACGCAGTATTTT
TRBV11-2	TRBJ2-1	.	TRBD2	CASSLVGGNEQFF	TGTGCCAGCAGCTTAGTGGGGGGGAATGAGCAGTTCTTC
TRBV5-4	TRBJ1-6	.	TRBD1	CASSLSMDRYNSPLHF	TGTGCCAGCAGCCTTTCGATGGACAGGTATAATTCACCCCTCCACTTT
TRBV6-4	TRBJ2-3	medium-sized	TRBD2	CASSESGTSTDTQYF	TGTGCCAGCAGTGAAAGCGGGACTAGCACAGATACGCAGTATTTT
TRBV27	TRBJ2-3	.	TRBD2	CASSSPSGTSGPREDTQYF	TGTGCCAGCAGTTCTCCATCCGGGACTAGCGGACCTCGGGAAGATACGCAGTATTTT
TRBV10-2	TRBJ2-7	medium-sized	.	CASSEGDYYEQYF	TGCGCCAGCAGCGAGGGGGACTACTACGAGCAGTACTTC
TRBV6-5	TRBJ1-1	.	.	CASSYSIGDTEAFF	TGTGCCAGCAGTTACTCGATAGGGGACACTGAAGCTTTCTTT
TRBV30	TRBJ2-7	.	TRBD1	CAWNPTGETYEQYF	TGTGCCTGGAACCCGACAGGGGAGACCTACGAGCAGTACTTC
TRBV27	TRBJ2-5	once	.	CASSLTSGKETQYF	TGTGCCAGCAGTTTAACGTCAGGGAAAGAGACCCAGTACTTC
TRBV4-2	TRBJ2-3	.	TRBD2	CASGPGTSDTDTQYF	TGTGCCAGCGGACCTGGGACTAGCGATACAGATACGCAGTATTTT
TRBV6-1	TRBJ2-1	.	TRBD2	CASSEVTSGGNEQFF	TGTGCCAGCAGTGAAGTTACTAGCGGGGGCAATGAGCAGTTCTTC
TRBV6-6	TRBJ2-3	.	TRBD1	CASSWTGITDTQYF	TGTGCCAGCAGTTGGACAGGGATCACAGATACGCAGTATTTT
TRBV7-2	TRBJ2-3	.	.	CASSSTGKGTDTQYF	TGTGCCAGCAGCTCAACAGGGAAAGGCACAGATACGCAGTATTTT
TRBV11-2	TRBJ1-1	.	.	CASSLSGDGGDEAFF	TGTGCCAGCAGCTTATCGGGGGATGGGGGGGATGAAGCTTTCTTT
TRBV7-9	TRBJ2-4	.	TRBD1	CASSSRDRKNIQYF	TGTGCCAGCAGCTCGCGGGACAGGAAAAACATTCAGTACTTC
TRBV6-6	TRBJ2-7	.	TRBD2	CASSYPPSGGSYEQYF	TGTGCCAGCAGTTACCCTCCTAGCGGGGGCTCCTACGAGCAGTACTTC
TRBV29-1	TRBJ2-2	.	.	CSVEDGGWGTGELFF	TGCAGCGTTGAAGATGGGGGGTGGGGCACCGGGGAGCTGTTTTTT
TRBV6-1	TRBJ2-6	few	TRBD1	CASGDSLSGANVLTF	TGTGCCAGCGGGGACAGCCTCTCTGGGGCCAACGTCCTGACTTTC
TRBV4-1	TRBJ1-6	.	.	CASSQEEQAPAALHF	TGCGCCAGCAGCCAAGAAGAACAGGCGCCCGCGGCCCTCCACTTT
TRBV7-3	TRBJ2-1	.	TRBD2	CASSLAGGGFYEQFF	TGTGCCAGCAGTTTAGCGGGAGGGGGGTTTTATGAGCAGTTCTTC
TRBV28	TRBJ2-7	once	TRBD2	CASGGLAGGGEQYF	TGTGCCAGCGGGGGACTAGCGGGAGGCGGCGAGCAGTACTTC
TRBV7-9	TRBJ2-7	once	TRBD2	CASSLDSSQGLSYEQYF	TGTGCCAGCAGCTTAGATTCGTCCCAGGGACTATCCTACGAGCAGTACTTC
TRBV10-3	TRBJ1-2	.	.	CAIKEGSYGYTF	TGTGCCATCAAAGAGGGAAGCTATGGCTACACCTTC